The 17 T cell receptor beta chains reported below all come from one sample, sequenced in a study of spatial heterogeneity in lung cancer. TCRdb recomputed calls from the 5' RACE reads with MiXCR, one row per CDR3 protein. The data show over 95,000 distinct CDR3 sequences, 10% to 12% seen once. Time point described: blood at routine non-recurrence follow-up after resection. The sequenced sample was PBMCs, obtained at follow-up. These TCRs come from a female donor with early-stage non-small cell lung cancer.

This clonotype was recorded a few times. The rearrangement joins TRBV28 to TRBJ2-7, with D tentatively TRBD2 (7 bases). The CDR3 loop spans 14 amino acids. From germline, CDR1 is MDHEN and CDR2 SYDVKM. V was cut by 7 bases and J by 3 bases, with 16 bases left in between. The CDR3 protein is CASKLGGRVYEQYF. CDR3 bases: TGTGCCAGCAAGCTCGGGGGGCGAGTCTACGAGCAGTACTTC.

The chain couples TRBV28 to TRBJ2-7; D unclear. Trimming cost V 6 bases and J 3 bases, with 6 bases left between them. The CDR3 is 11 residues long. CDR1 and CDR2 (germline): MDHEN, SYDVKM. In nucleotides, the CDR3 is TGTGCCAGCAGCACCTTCTACGAGCAGTACTTC. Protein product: CASSTFYEQYF.

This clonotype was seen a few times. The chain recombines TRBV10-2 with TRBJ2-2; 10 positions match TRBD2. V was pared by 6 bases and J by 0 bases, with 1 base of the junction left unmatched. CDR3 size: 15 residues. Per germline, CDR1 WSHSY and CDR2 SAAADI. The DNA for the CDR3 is TGCGCCAGCAGACTAGCGGGATCGAACACCGGGGAGCTGTTTTTT. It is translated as CASRLAGSNTGELFF.

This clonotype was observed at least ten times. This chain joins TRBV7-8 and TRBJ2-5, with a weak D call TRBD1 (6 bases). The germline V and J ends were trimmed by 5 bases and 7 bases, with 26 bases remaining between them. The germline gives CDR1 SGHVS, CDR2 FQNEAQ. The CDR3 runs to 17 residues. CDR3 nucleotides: TGTGCCAGCAGCCCTCCCCGAAGGACAGCTCCTGGAGGGACCCAGTACTTC. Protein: CASSPPRRTAPGGTQYF.

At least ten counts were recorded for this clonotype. The CDR3 sequence is CASSSQAGLTDTQYF. The CDR3 DNA reads as TGTGCCAGCAGCTCCCAAGCGGGTCTCACAGATACGCAGTATTTT. The J gene is TRBJ2-3, the V gene TRBV7-6; D may be TRBD2 (6 bases). Germline CDR1 is SGHVS and CDR2 is FNYEAQ. The CDR3 has 15 amino acids. Trimming shortened V by 4 bases and J by 2 bases, and 13 bases separated the two germline ends.

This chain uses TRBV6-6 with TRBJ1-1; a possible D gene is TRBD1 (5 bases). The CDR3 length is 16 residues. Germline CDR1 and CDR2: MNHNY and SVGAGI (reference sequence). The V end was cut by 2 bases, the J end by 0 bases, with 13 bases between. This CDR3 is CASSYPLGAVNTEAFF. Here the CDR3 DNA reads TGTGCCAGCAGTTACCCTCTTGGGGCGGTGAACACTGAAGCTTTCTTT.

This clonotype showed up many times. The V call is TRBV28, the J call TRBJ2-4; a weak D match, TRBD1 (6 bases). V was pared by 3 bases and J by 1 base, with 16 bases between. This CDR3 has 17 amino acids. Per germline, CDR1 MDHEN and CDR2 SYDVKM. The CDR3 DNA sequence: TGTGCCAGCAGTTTTAGAGGGACATTTTCGGCCAAAAACATTCAGTACTTC. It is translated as CASSFRGTFSAKNIQYF.

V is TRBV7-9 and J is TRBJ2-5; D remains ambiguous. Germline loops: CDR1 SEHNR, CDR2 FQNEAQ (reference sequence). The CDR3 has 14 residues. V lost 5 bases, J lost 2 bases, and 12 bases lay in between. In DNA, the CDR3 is TGTGCCAGCAGCCGAAGGACGGAACAAGAGACCCAGTACTTC. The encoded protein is CASSRRTEQETQYF.

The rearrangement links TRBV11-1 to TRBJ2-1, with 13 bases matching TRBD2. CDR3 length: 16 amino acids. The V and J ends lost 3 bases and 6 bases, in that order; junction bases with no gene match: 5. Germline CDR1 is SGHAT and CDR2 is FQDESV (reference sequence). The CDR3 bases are TGTGCCAGCAGCTTCCCCGGACTAGCGGGAGTCAATGAGCAGTTCTTC. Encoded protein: CASSFPGLAGVNEQFF.

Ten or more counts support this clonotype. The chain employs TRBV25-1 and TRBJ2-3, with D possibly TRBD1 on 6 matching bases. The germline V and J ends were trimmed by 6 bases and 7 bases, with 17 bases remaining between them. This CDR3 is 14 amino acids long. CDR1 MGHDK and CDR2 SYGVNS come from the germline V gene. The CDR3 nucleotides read TGTGCCAGCAGAGACGACGTACAGGGAAATACGCAGTATTTT. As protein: CASRDDVQGNTQYF.

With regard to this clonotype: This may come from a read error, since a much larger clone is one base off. CDR3 sequence (DNA): TGTGCCAGAAGCTTAGATCAAGGGATACGGGCCGGGGAGCTGTTTTTT. As protein: CARSLDQGIRAGELFF. The rearrangement uses TRBV11-3 and TRBJ2-2; the D is unclear. The CDR3 has 16 residues. CDR1 SGHNT and CDR2 YENEEA come from the germline V gene.

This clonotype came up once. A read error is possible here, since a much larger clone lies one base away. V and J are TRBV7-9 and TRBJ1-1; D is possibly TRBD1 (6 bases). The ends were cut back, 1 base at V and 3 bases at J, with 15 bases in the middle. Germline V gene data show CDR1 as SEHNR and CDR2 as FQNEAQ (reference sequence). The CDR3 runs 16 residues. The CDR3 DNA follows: TGTGCCAGCAGCTTAGATAGGGGGGTGGCCTACACTGAAGCTTTCTTT. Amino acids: CASSLDRGVAYTEAFF.

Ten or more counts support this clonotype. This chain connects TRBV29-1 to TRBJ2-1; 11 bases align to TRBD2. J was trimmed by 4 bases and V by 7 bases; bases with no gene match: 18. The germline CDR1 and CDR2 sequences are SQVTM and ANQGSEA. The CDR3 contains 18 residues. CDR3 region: CSATGELAGEIGYNEQFF. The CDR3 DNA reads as TGCAGCGCCACGGGGGAACTAGCGGGAGAAATAGGGTACAATGAGCAGTTCTTC.

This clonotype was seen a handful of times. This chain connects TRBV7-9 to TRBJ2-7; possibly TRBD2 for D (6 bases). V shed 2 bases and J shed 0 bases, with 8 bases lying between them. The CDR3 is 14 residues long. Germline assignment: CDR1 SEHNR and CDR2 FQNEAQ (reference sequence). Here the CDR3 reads CASSLSSVSYEQYV. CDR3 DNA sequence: TGTGCCAGCAGCTTATCTAGCGTCTCCTACGAGCAGTACGTC.

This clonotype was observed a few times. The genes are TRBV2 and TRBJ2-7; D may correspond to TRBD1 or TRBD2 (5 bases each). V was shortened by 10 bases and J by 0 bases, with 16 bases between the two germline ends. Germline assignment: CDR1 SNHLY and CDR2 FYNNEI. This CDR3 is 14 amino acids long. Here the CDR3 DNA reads TGTGCCACCACTCCCGGGGACGCCTCCTACGAGCAGTACTTC. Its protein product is CATTPGDASYEQYF.

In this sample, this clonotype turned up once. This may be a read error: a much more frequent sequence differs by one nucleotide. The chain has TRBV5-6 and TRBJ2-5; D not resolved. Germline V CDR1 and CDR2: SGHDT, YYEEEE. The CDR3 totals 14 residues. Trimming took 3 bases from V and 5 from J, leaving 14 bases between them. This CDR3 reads CASSSLVGLETQYF. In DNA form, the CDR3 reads TGTGCCAGCAGCTCATTAGTAGGTTTGGAGACCCAGTACTTC.

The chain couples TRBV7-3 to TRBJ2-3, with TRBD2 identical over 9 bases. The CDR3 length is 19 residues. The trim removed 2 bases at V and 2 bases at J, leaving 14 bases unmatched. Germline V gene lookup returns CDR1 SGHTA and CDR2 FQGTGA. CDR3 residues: CASSLFVSGGRAITDTQYF. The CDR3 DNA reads TGTGCCAGCAGCTTATTTGTGTCCGGCGGGAGGGCCATCACAGATACGCAGTATTTT. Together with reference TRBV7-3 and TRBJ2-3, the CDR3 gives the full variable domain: GAGVSQTPSNKVTEKGKYVELRCDPISGHTALYWYRQSLGQGPEFLIYFQGTGAADDSGLPNDRFFAVRPEGSVSTLKIQRTERGDSAVYLCASSLFVSGGRAITDTQYFGPGTRLTVL.